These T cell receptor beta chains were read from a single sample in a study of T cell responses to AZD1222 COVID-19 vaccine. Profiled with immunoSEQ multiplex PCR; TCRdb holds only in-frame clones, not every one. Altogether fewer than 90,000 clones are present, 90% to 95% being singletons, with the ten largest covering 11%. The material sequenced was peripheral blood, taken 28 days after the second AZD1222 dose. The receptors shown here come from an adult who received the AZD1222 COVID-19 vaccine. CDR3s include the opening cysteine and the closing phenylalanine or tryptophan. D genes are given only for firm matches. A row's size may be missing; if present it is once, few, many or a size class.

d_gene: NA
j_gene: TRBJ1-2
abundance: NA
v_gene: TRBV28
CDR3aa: CASTRGDGNYGYTF

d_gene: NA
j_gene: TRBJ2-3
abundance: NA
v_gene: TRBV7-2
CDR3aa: CASSAQPGGVTQYF

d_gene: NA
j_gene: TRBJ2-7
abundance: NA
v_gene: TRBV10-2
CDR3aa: CASSAGTKPHEQYF

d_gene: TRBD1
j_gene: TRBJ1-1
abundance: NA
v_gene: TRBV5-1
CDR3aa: CASSLGTGDGDTEAFF

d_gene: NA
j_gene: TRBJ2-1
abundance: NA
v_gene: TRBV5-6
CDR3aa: CASCYGTPSYNEQFF

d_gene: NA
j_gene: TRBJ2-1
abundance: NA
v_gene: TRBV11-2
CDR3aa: CASSLGQGQFF

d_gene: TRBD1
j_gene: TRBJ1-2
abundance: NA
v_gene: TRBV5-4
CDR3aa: CASSSDRGRRGRYGYTF

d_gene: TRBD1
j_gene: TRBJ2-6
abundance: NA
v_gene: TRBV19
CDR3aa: CASTLLTGGPSGANVLTF

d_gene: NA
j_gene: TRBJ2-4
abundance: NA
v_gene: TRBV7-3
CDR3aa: CASSPTGAKNIQYF

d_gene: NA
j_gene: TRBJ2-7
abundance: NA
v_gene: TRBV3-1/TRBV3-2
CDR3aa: CASSQGGVYEQYF

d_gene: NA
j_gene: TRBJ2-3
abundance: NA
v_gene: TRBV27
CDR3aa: CASSLLASYDTQYF

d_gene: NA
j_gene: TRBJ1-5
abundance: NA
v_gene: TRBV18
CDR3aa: CASSPGYGTGNQPQHF

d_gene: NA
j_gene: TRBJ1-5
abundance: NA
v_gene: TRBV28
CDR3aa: CASGIPNHSNQPQHF

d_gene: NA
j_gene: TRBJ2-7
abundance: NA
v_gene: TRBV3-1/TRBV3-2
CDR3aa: CARSPADDCRYF

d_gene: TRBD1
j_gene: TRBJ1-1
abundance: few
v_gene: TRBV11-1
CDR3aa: CASSYTGVEAFF

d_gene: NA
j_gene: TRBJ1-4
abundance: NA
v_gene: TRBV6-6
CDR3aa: CASSAQGGDEKLFF

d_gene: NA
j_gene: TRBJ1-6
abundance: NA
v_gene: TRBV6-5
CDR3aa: CASNLGPPGGSPLHF

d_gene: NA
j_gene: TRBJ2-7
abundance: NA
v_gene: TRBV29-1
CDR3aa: CSVDDSLEQYF

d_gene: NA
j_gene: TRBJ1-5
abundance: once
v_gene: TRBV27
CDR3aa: CASSLEGRGNQPQHF

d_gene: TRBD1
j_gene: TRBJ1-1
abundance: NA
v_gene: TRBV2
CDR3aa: CASSPTRQGSTEAFF

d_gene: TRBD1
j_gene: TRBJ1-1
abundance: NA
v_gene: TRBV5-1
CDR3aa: CASSPLAGGYTEAFF

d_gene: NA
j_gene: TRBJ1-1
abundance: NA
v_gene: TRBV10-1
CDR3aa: CASSESPGLHTEAFF

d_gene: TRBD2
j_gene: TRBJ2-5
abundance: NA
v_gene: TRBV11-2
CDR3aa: CASSLGAGAGQETQYF

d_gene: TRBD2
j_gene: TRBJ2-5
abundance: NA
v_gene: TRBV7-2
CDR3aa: CASSLYGGGQTQYF

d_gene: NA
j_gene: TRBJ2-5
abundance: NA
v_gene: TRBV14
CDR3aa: CASSQDWGSETQYF

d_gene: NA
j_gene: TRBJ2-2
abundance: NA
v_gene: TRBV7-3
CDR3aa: CASSPWDSRGGELFF

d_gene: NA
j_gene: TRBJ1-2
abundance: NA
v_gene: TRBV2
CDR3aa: CASSLNTNYGYTF

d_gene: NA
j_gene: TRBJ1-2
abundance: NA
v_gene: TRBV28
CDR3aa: CASSRTWDNRPANYGYTF

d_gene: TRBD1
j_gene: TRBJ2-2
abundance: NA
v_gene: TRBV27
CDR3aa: CASRGLDRGTGELFF